The 10 T cell receptor beta chains below all came from one sample that was sequenced in a study of OX40 agonist ivuxolimab in advanced cancers. Sequencing was performed with immunoSEQ multiplex PCR; in TCRdb, only in-frame clones are kept and a portion is missing. The sample lists 54,000 or so clones; approximately 87% were seen once. Sample: CD4+ or CD8+ T cells sorted from blood, taken in a trial of the OX40 agonist ivuxolimab. These receptor sequences come from an adult with an advanced solid tumor such as melanoma, head and neck, liver or kidney cancer.

Here the CDR3 reads CASSLGRIYEQYF. Here the CDR3 DNA reads TGTGCCAGCAGCTTGGGACGGATCTACGAGCAGTACTTC. J is TRBJ2-7 and V is TRBV5-6; D remains unclear. V was pared by 0 bases and J by 3 bases, with 7 bases between. This CDR3 comprises 13 residues. CDR1 is SGHDT and CDR2 is YYEEEE in the germline V gene.

The chain has TRBV4-2 and TRBJ1-2; D unresolved. The germline V gene encodes CDR1 LGHNA and CDR2 YNFKEQ. The CDR3 has 15 residues. V was pared by 0 bases and J by 2 bases, with 10 bases between. The CDR3 protein is CASSQDLASNYGYTF. CDR3 coding DNA: TGTGCCAGCAGCCAAGATCTGGCCTCGAACTATGGCTACACCTTC.

This chain uses TRBV5-5 with TRBJ2-7; a possible D gene is TRBD1 (5 bases). This CDR3 is built from 14 residues. V lost 1 base and J 1 base, leaving 9 bases between the germline ends. The germline CDR1 and CDR2 sequences are SGHKS and YYEKEE (reference sequence). The CDR3 nucleotides read TGTGCCAGCAGCTTGCTCGACAGTTCCTACGAGCAGTACTTC. Residues: CASSLLDSSYEQYF.

V usage is TRBV28 and J usage is TRBJ2-3; 7 bases are a match to TRBD1. Germline CDR1 and CDR2: MDHEN and SYDVKM. The CDR3 runs to 15 residues. J was trimmed by 5 bases and V by 5 bases; bases with no gene match: 10. The CDR3 bases are TGTGCCAGCAGTCCCATTGGGGACAGTCTAGATACGCAGTATTTT. It translates to CASSPIGDSLDTQYF.

This rearrangement joins TRBV30 to TRBJ2-4, with D perhaps TRBD1 (6 bases). The CDR3 consists of 14 residues. Per the germline V gene, CDR1 is GTSNPN and CDR2 is SVGIG (reference sequence). V was trimmed by 3 bases and J by 4 bases, leaving 13 bases between them. The CDR3 DNA sequence: TGTGCCTGGAGCGCTTGGACAGTAAAAAACATTCAGTACTTC. Translated: CAWSAWTVKNIQYF.

The CDR3 reads CAWSVFGQLRYF. In DNA, the CDR3 is TGTGCCTGGAGTGTGTTTGGACAACTGCGGTACTTC. This sequence joins TRBV30 and TRBJ2-7, with a possible D match to TRBD1 (5 bases). CDR3 length: 12 residues. V lost 0 bases and J lost 12, with 15 bases in between. CDR1 and CDR2 from the germline V gene are GTSNPN and SVGIG (reference sequence).

This clone appeared a few times. The chain couples TRBV28 to TRBJ2-1; 13 bases are shared with TRBD2. CDR3 length: 16 residues. The V and J ends lost 5 bases and 9 bases, in that order; junction bases with no gene match: 10. Germline-derived CDR1 and CDR2 are MDHEN and SYDVKM. The CDR3 loop is CASSRGLAGTEGEQFF. DNA of the CDR3: TGTGCCAGCAGTCGGGGACTAGCGGGGACGGAGGGTGAGCAGTTCTTC. The whole variable domain, remainder taken from reference TRBV28 and TRBJ2-1, is DVKVTQSSRYLVKRTGEKVFLECVQDMDHENMFWYRQDPGLGLRLIYFSYDVKMKEKGDIPEGYSVSREKKERFSLILESASTNQTSMYLCASSRGLAGTEGEQFFGPGTRLTVL.

The V call is TRBV6-4, the J call TRBJ2-5; D might be TRBD1 (6 bases). Germline CDR1 and CDR2: MRHNA and SNTAGT. Trimming removed 3 bases at V and 5 bases at J, with 13 bases between. The CDR3 loop spans 14 amino acids. This chain's CDR3 is CASSDPDSWETQYF. CDR3 sequence (DNA): TGTGCCAGCAGTGATCCGGACAGTTGGGAGACCCAGTACTTC.

This clone occurred once. This chain connects TRBV28 to TRBJ2-3, with D possibly TRBD2 on 6 matching bases. This CDR3 has 14 amino acids. The germline V gene has CDR1 MDHEN and CDR2 SYDVKM. V was cut by 5 bases and J by 5 bases, with 14 bases left in between. The CDR3 coding sequence is TGTGCCAGCAGTCCACCGATGGGGGGAGATACGCAGTATTTT. This gives the protein CASSPPMGGDTQYF.

The chain uses TRBV2 and TRBJ2-7; 11 bases are a match to TRBD2. Trimming at V came to 5 bases and at J to 0 bases, leaving 3 bases not matched to a gene. CDR1 is SNHLY and CDR2 is FYNNEI in the germline V gene. This CDR3 contains 15 residues. CDR3 bases: TGTGCCAGCAGTTCCACTAGCGGGAGCTCCTACGAGCAGTACTTC. This gives the protein CASSSTSGSSYEQYF. The variable domain in full, completed from reference TRBV2 and TRBJ2-7, reads EPEVTQTPSHQVTQMGQEVILRCVPISNHLYFYWYRQILGQKVEFLVSFYNNEISEKSEIFDDQFSVERPDGSNFTLKIRSTKLEDSAMYFCASSSTSGSSYEQYFGPGTRLTVT.